This TCR beta chain was documented in a study of CD8 T cells in ankylosing spondylitis (TCRdb year 2017). With respect to the entire study: The study set out to find disease-linked TCR variants by profiling T cell receptor beta repertoires in ankylosing spondylitis patients and healthy donors. Peripheral blood was sampled, and synovial fluid was also collected from ankylosing spondylitis patients. The whole study cohort included some 100 healthy donors and 20 to 30 ankylosing spondylitis patients.

Compared with germline, V lacks 0 bases and J lacks 4 bases; bases without a gene match: 6. Including cysteine and phenylalanine, the CDR3 has 18 amino acids. The retained sequence is limited to the CDR3, 54 bases, with the frame set at the first base. CDR1 LGHNA and CDR2 YNFKEQ were looked up in the germline V gene. TCRdb records Illumina HiSeq 2500 as the sequencer. TCR beta libraries were prepared by quantitative 5'-RACE with molecular barcodes. As for the authors' bioinformatics: To identify disease-linked TCR variants, a new computational method was used, one built on a probabilistic model of VDJ rearrangement. Through fastp at Q25 and MiXCR, TCRdb rebuilt clones from the public reads, retaining in-frame beta chains. Entries are consolidated by CDR3 protein sequence, retaining the most common genes and DNA. V and J calls and clone size were set by TCRdb, not the authors. This sample holds 230,000 or so distinct CDR3 sequences; roughly 18% were observed only once. Clones ranked in the top ten supply roughly 34% of the sample.

This clonotype was detected a few times. Its antigen is still unknown. No much larger clone exists at a distance of one base, and base qualities are not known. The investigation overall reported the following: Some motif variants had previously been reported in the synovial fluid and blood of reactive arthritis patients, which suggests shared mechanisms of disease initiation. The disease-linked clones had a CD8+ phenotype and were found at relatively low frequencies in peripheral blood. Significant enrichment of the disease-linked clones was reported in matched synovial fluid samples from ankylosing spondylitis patients. A TCR beta motif made up of several highly homologous amino acid variants appeared to be characteristic of blood from ankylosing spondylitis patients.

The chain couples TRBV4-2 to TRBJ2-1; the central 13 bases match TRBD2. The TCR sequence derives from a male donor with ankylosing spondylitis or in good health (not recorded which). Sequencing was performed on blood, either unsorted or a sorted T cell fraction (not recorded which). Here the CDR3 is given as CASSQETGLAGSYNEQFF. The DNA sequence follows: TGTGCCAGCAGCCAAGAAACGGGACTAGCGGGAAGTTACAATGAGCAGTTCTTC.